This TCR beta chain is drawn from a study of blood T cell repertoires in COVID-19. Study context: Whether acute or convalescent, the COVID-19 samples came from the United States, Italy and Spain. T cells, B-cell-depleted T cells, or PBMCs provided the cDNA or gDNA that served as material.

Authors' analysis steps: Researchers report that nucleated cell counts were estimated from reference gene primer amplification. The protocol was immunoSEQ multiplex PCR, while the TCRdb copy is restricted to in-frame clones and leaves out a portion. For V, J and clone size, that table is used; D and trimming come from the DNA. The sample consists of approximately 26,000 clones, roughly nine tenths of them appearing once. The CDR3 loop spans 14 amino acids. Germline V gene lookup returns CDR1 LGHDT and CDR2 YNNKEL (reference sequence). V dropped 4 bases and J dropped 9; count of bases not matched to a gene: 3.

The TCR originated in a human donor with acute or convalescent COVID-19. The donor label of this sample is uncertain. Sequenced material: peripheral blood. The chain joins TRBV3-1 (or the pseudogene TRBV3-2) to TRBJ2-1; 13 nucleotides agree with TRBD2. The CDR3 coding sequence is TGTGCCAGCAGCCGGACTAGCGGGAGAGGTGAGCAGTTCTTC. Protein product: CASSRTSGRGEQFF.